These T cell receptor beta chains were read from a single sample in a study of cytomegalovirus exposure and HLA in healthy donors. Using immunoSEQ multiplex PCR, the repertoire was profiled, and TCRdb retains in-frame clones only, with some absent. The table for this sample gives 110,000 to 150,000 clones. The sequenced sample consisted of PBMCs. The receptors shown here come from a woman aged 18 to 35 in good health and CMV-seronegative. The CDR3 runs from the conserved cysteine through the conserved F or W. D genes are given only for firm matches. Clone size appears in some rows only: once, few, many, or a class for an expanded clone.

v_gene	d_gene	abundance	j_gene	CDR3aa	CDR3nt
TRBV5-6	TRBD2	-	TRBJ2-5	CASSSRQRGTQYF	TGTGCCAGCAGCTCAAGGCAGCGGGGGACCCAGTACTTC
TRBV11-1	-	-	TRBJ1-1	CASTKFQGGSAEAFF	TGTGCCAGCACCAAATTCCAAGGGGGTAGTGCTGAAGCTTTCTTT
TRBV11-2	-	medium-sized	TRBJ2-6	CASSLLGAESSGANVLTF	TGTGCCAGCAGCTTATTGGGGGCAGAGAGCTCTGGGGCCAACGTCCTGACTTTC
TRBV5-8	TRBD1	-	TRBJ2-2	CASRGQVTGELFF	TGTGCCAGCAGGGGACAGGTTACCGGGGAGCTGTTTTTT
TRBV5-8	-	-	TRBJ1-5	CASSLEGIEPQHF	TGTGCCAGCAGCTTGGAGGGGATTGAGCCCCAGCATTTT
TRBV7-2	-	-	TRBJ2-1	CASSGYLGGGPGNEQFF	TGTGCCAGCAGCGGGTATCTTGGCGGCGGGCCTGGCAATGAGCAGTTCTTC
TRBV19	TRBD1	-	TRBJ2-2	CASTQAGGIGTGELFF	TGTGCCAGTACCCAGGCAGGGGGCATTGGCACCGGGGAGCTGTTTTTT
TRBV5-4	-	-	TRBJ2-5	CASSLGLGGITKRGTQYF	TGTGCCAGCAGCTTGGGCCTAGGGGGTATAACTAAACGAGGGACCCAGTACTTC
TRBV19	-	-	TRBJ1-2	CASSIGQVYGYTF	TGTGCCAGTAGTATAGGGCAGGTCTATGGCTACACCTTC
TRBV5-5	-	-	TRBJ1-5	CASSQEGTGDQPQHF	TGTGCCAGCAGCCAAGAGGGGACGGGGGATCAGCCCCAGCATTTT
TRBV15	TRBD1	-	TRBJ1-5	CATSTDRGLSGQPQHF	TGTGCCACCAGTACCGACAGGGGGCTGAGCGGTCAGCCCCAGCATTTT
TRBV6-1	TRBD1	-	TRBJ1-3	CASSASFGQGAGNTIYF	TGTGCCAGCAGTGCCTCTTTCGGACAGGGGGCTGGAAACACCATATATTTT
TRBV5-1	TRBD1	-	TRBJ1-1	CASSSEQGARTEAFF	TGCGCCAGCAGCTCAGAACAGGGGGCGCGCACTGAAGCTTTCTTT
TRBV15	TRBD2	-	TRBJ2-2	CATSRDGGDTGELFF	TGTGCCACCAGCAGAGATGGGGGGGACACCGGGGAGCTGTTTTTT
TRBV9	TRBD1	-	TRBJ1-2	CASSVAQGAPGYTF	TGTGCCAGCAGCGTAGCACAGGGGGCGCCTGGCTACACCTTC
TRBV6-5	TRBD1	-	TRBJ1-1	CASRDRRAEAFF	TGTGCCAGCCGGGACAGGCGGGCTGAAGCTTTCTTT
TRBV23-1	TRBD1	-	TRBJ1-1	CASSQKGQDLTEAFF	TGCGCCAGCAGTCAGAAGGGACAGGATCTCACTGAAGCTTTCTTT
TRBV10-1	TRBD2	-	TRBJ2-6	CASSEGAGGPLAGANVLTF	TGCGCCAGCAGTGAAGGAGCGGGAGGGCCCCTCGCTGGGGCCAACGTCCTGACTTTC
TRBV6-5	-	-	TRBJ1-5	CASSYGQGWGQPQHF	TGTGCCAGCAGTTACGGGCAGGGGTGGGGTCAGCCCCAGCATTTT
TRBV7-9	-	-	TRBJ1-5	CASSLGRDSNQPQHF	TGTGCCAGCAGCTTAGGCAGGGATAGCAATCAGCCCCAGCATTTT
TRBV7-9	TRBD1	-	TRBJ2-3	CASRRATGTGDTQYF	TGTGCCAGCAGGCGTGCGACAGGGACGGGAGATACGCAGTATTTT
TRBV25-1	TRBD2	-	TRBJ2-3	CASSEVRASGYTDTQYF	TGTGCCAGCAGTGAGGTCAGGGCTAGCGGATACACAGATACGCAGTATTTT
TRBV7-3	-	-	TRBJ2-1	CASSLAGGTYNEQFF	TGTGCCAGCAGCTTAGCTGGCGGGACCTACAATGAGCAGTTCTTC
TRBV30	-	-	TRBJ2-1	CAWSRGGRRNEQFF	TGTGCCTGGAGTAGGGGGGGGAGAAGGAATGAGCAGTTCTTC